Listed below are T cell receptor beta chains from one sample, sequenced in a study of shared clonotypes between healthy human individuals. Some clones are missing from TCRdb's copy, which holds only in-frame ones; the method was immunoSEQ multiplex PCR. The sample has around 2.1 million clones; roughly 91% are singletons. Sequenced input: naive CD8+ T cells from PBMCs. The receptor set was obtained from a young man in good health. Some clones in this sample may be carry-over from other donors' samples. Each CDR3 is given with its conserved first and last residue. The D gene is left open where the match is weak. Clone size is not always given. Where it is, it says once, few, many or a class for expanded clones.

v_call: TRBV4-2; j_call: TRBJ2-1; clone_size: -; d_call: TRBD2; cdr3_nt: TGTGCCAGCAGCCAAGTTGCGGGGCTAGCGGGACCGGATGAGCAGTTCTTC; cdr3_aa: CASSQVAGLAGPDEQFF
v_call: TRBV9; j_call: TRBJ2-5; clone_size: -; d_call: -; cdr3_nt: TGTGCCAGCAGCGTAGGTGGGAAAGAGACCCAGTACTTC; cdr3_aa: CASSVGGKETQYF
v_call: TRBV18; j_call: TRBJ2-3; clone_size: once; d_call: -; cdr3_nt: TGTGCCAGCTCACCGGAGACTCGCGCAGATACGCAGTATTTT; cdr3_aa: CASSPETRADTQYF
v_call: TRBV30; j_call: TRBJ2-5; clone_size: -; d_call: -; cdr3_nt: TGTGCCTGGAGTTTAGGCCAAGAGACCCAGTACTTC; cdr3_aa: CAWSLGQETQYF
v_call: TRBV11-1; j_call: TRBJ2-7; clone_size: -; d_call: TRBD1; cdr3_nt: TGTGCCAGCAGCTTAAGGGGCAGTGTGGGCAGGGGGCTGTCCTACGAGCAGTACTTC; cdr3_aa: CASSLRGSVGRGLSYEQYF
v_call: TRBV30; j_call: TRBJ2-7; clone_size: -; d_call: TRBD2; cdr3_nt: TGTGCCTGGCTCCGTACTAGCGGGAGTGACTACGAGCAGTACTTC; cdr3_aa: CAWLRTSGSDYEQYF
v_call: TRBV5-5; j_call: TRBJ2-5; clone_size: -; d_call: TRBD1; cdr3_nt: TGTGCCAGCAGCCTGACAGGGGGCGGAGAGACCCAGTACTTC; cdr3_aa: CASSLTGGGETQYF
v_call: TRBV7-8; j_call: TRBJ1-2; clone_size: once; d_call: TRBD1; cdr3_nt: TGTGCCAGCAGCTTAGGTTCCGGGACAGGATACTATGGCTACACCTTC; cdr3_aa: CASSLGSGTGYYGYTF
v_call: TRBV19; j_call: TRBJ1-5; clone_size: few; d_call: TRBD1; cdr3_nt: TGTGCCAGTAGACTTGACAGGGACAGCAATCAGCCCCAGCATTTT; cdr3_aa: CASRLDRDSNQPQHF
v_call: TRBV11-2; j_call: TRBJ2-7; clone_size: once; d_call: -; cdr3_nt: TGTGCCAGCAGCTCTGGGGCCGGTAGCTCCTACGAGCAGTACTTC; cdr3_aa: CASSSGAGSSYEQYF
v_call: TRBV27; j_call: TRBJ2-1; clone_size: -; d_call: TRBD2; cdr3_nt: TGTGCCAGCAGTTCACGAGGGAGGGCGGGCAATGAGCAGTTCTTC; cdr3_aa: CASSSRGRAGNEQFF
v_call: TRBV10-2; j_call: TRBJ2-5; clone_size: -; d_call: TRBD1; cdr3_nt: TGCGCCAGCAGTGAGTCGAACCGGGGACAGGGCAGAGAGACCCAGTACTTC; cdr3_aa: CASSESNRGQGRETQYF
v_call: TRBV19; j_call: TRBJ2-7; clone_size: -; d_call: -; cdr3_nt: TGTGCCAGTAGTTTGCGGCCCTCCTACGAGCAGTACTTC; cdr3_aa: CASSLRPSYEQYF
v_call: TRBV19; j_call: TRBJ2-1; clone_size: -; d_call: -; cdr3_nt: TGTGCCAGTAGGGTTAGCGGAGGCAATGAGCAGTTCTTC; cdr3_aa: CASRVSGGNEQFF
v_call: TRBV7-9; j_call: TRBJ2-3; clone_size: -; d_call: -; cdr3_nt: TGTGCCAGCAGCTTAGAGGGCGGACAGCCTCGCACAGATACGCAGTATTTT; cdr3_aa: CASSLEGGQPRTDTQYF
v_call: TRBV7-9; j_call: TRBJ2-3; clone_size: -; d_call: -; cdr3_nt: TGTGCCCCGGGACTTCTCGGTTCCACAGATACGCAGTATTTT; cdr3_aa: CAPGLLGSTDTQYF
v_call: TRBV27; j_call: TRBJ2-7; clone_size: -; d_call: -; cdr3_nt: TGTGCCAGCAGTTCTATCGAACTCCACGAGCAGTACTTC; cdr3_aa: CASSSIELHEQYF
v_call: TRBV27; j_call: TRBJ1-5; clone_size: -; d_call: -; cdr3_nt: TGTGCCAGCAGTTTATTGGGGCCGAATCAGCCCCAGCATTTT; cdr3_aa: CASSLLGPNQPQHF
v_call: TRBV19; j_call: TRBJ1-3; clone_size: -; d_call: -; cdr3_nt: TGTGCCAGTAGTGTGACACCATTCTCTGGAAACACCATATATTTT; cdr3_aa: CASSVTPFSGNTIYF
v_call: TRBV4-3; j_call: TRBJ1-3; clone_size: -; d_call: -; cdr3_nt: TGCGCCAGCAGCCAAGGAACAGCGAGCTCTGGAAACACCATATATTTT; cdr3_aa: CASSQGTASSGNTIYF